This T cell receptor beta chain was profiled in a study of shared clonotypes between healthy human individuals. Whole-study results and caveats: Clonotype sharing across a few donors was observed for around 5.1% of naive CD4 clonotypes. Non-shared clonotypes displayed generation probabilities falling below those of clonotypes present in all four donors.

Points on this clone: Its antigen remains unknown.

The length of the CDR3 is 16 residues. Germline CDR1 is SNHLY and CDR2 is FYNNEI. The junction had 6 bases not matched to a gene; V was cut back by 2 bases and J by 8 bases. Profiled with immunoSEQ multiplex PCR; TCRdb holds only in-frame clones, not every one. Found here are about 1 million clones, 75% to 80% of them singletons; the top ten hold around 0.47%. The chain has TRBV2 and TRBJ2-2; the match to TRBD1 covers 12 bases. Sequencing was done on a sample of memory CD4+ T cells from PBMCs. Subset described: CD45RA-negative fraction. The sequence was obtained from a man aged 18 to 30 in good health. Some clones in this sample may be carry-over from other donors' samples. CDR3 DNA: TGTGCCAGCAGTGAAACCGGGACAGGGGGCATAGGGGAGCTGTTTTTT. Protein: CASSETGTGGIGELFF.